Included here is one TCR beta chain sequence, with context. This sample is part of a study of T cell responses to AZD1222 COVID-19 vaccine. This table comes from immunoSEQ multiplex PCR, and its TCRdb copy is limited to in-frame clones, with some not included. The data contain about 160,000 clones, 91% of them seen just once; the ten biggest clones take up 1.5% to 2%. The sample was peripheral blood, taken on day 0 of AZD1222 vaccination. The clonotype originates from an adult in good health.

The CDR3 reads CASSLARIYGYTF. The CDR3 DNA reads TGCGCCAGCAGCTTGGCCAGGATCTATGGCTACACCTTC. The chain is built from TRBV5-1 and TRBJ1-2; no clear D gene. CDR1 is SGHRS and CDR2 is YFSETQ in the germline V gene. V lost 0 bases to trimming and J lost 4 bases, with 7 bases between them. The CDR3 extends over 13 amino acids.